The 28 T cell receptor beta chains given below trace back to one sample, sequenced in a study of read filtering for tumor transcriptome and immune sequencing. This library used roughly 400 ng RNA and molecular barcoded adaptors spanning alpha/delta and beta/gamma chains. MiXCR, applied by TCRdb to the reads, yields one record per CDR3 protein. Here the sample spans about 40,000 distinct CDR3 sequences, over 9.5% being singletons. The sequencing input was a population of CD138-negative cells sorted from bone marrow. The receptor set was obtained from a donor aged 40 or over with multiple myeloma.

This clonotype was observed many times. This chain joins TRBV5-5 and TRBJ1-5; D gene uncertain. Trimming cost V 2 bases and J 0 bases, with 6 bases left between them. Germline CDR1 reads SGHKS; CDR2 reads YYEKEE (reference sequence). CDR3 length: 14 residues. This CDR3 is CASSFKDSNQPQHF. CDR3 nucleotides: TGTGCCAGCAGCTTTAAGGATAGCAATCAGCCCCAGCATTTT.

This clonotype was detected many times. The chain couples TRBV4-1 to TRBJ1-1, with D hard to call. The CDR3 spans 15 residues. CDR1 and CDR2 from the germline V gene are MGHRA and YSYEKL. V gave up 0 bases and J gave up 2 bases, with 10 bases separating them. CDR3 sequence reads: CASSQEGLQNTEAFF. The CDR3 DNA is TGCGCCAGCAGCCAAGAAGGCTTACAAAACACTGAAGCTTTCTTT.

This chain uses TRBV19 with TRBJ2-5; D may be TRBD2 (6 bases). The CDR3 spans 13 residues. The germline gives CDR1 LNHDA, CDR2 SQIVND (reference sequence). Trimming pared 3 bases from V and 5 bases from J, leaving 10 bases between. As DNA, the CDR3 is TGTGCCAGTAGTATGACTGCGGGGGAGACCCAGTACTTC. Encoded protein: CASSMTAGETQYF.

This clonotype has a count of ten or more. The CDR3 sequence is CASSSRVGTGELFF. DNA for the CDR3: TGTGCCAGCAGCTCCAGGGTTGGGACCGGGGAGCTGTTTTTT. The V call is TRBV7-6, the J call TRBJ2-2; possibly TRBD1 for D (5 bases). Germline values: CDR1 SGHVS, CDR2 FNYEAQ. V was shortened by 4 bases and J by 5 bases, with 11 bases between the two germline ends. CDR3 length: 14 amino acids.

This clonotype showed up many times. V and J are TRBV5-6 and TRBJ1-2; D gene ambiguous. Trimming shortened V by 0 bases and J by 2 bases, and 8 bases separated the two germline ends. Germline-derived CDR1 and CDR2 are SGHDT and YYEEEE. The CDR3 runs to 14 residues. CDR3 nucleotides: TGTGCCAGCAGCTTGGGTCTGGGGAACTATGGCTACACCTTC. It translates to CASSLGLGNYGYTF.

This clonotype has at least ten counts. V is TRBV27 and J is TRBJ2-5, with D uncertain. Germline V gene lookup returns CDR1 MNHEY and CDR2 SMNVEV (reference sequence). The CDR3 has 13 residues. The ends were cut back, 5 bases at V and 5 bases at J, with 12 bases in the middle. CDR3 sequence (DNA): TGTGCCAGCAGTCCACCCAACGGCGAGACCCAGTACTTC. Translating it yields CASSPPNGETQYF.

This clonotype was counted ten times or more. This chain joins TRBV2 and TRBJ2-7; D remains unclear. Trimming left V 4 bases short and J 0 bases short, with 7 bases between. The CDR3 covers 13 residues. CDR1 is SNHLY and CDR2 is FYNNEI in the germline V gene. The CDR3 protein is CASSVDRSYEQYF. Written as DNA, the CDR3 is TGTGCCAGCAGTGTAGACCGCTCCTACGAGCAGTACTTC.

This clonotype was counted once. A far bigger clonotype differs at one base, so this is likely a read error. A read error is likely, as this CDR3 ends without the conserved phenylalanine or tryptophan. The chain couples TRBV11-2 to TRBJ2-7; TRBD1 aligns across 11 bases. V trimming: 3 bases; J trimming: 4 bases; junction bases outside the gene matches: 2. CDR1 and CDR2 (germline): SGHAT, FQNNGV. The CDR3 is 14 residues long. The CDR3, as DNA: TGTGCCAGCAGCTTGGGGACAGGGGGTTACGAGCAGTACCTC. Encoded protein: CASSLGTGGYEQYL.

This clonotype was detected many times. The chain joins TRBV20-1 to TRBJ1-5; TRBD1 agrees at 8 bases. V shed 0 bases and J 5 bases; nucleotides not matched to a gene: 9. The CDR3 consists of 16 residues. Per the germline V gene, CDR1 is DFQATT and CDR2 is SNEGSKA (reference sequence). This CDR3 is CSAREYGQGIYQPQHF. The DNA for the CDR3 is TGCAGTGCTAGAGAGTATGGACAGGGAATTTATCAGCCCCAGCATTTT.

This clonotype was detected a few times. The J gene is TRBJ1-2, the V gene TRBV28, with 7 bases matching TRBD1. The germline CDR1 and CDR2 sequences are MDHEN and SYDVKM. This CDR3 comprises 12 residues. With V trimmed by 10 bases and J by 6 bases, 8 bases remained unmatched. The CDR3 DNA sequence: TGTGCCAACAACAGACAGGGCGATGGCTACACCTTC. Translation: CANNRQGDGYTF.

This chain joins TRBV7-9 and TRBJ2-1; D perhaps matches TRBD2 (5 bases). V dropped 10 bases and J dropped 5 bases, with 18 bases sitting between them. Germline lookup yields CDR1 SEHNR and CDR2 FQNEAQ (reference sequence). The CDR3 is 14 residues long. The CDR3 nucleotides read TGTGCCACCACCGTAGGACCCGGGGACAATGAGCAGTTCTTC. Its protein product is CATTVGPGDNEQFF.

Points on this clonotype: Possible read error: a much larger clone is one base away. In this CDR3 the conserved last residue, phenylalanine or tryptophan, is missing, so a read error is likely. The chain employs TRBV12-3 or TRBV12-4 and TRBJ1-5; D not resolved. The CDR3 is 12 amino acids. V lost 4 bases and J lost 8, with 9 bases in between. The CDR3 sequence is CASSSRLEPQHS. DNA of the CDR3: TGTGCCAGCAGTTCCCGCTTGGAGCCCCAGCATTCT.

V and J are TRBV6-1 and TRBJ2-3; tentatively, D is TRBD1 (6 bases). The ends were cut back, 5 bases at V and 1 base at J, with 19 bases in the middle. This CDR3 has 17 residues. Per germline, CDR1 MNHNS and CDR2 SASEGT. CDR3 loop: CASSRPSTGHGTDTQYF. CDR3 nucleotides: TGTGCCAGCAGTCGCCCGTCTACGGGACACGGCACAGATACGCAGTATTTT.

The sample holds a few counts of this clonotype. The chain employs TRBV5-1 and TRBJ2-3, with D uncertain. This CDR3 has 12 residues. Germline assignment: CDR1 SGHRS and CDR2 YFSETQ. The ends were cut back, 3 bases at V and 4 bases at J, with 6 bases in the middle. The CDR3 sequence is CASSSGADTQYF. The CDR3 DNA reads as TGCGCCAGCAGCTCTGGGGCAGATACGCAGTATTTT.

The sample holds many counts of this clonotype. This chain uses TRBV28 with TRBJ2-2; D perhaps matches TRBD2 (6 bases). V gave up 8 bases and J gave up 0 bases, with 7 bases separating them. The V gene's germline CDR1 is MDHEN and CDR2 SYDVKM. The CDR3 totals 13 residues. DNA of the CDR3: TGTGCCAGCTGGGGGGCGAACACCGGGGAGCTGTTTTTT. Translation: CASWGANTGELFF.

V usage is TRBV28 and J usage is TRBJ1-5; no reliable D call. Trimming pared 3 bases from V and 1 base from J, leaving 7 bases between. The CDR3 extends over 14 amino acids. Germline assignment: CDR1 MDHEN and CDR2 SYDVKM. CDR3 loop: CASSFLASNQPQHF. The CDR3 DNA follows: TGTGCCAGCAGTTTCTTGGCGAGCAATCAGCCCCAGCATTTT.

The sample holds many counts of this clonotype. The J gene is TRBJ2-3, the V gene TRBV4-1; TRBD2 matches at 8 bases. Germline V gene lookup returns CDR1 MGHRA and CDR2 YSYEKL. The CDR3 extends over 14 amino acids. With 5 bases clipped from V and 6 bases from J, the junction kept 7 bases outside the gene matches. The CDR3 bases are TGCGCCAGCAGCATTGCGGGGGGCGGGGATACGCAGTATTTT. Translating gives CASSIAGGGDTQYF.

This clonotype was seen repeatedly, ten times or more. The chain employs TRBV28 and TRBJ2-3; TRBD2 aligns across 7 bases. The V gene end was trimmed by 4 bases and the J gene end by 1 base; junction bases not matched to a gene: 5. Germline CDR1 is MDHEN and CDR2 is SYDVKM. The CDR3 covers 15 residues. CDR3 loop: CASSSRDYRTDTQYF. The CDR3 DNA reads TGTGCCAGCAGTTCCCGGGACTACCGCACAGATACGCAGTATTTT.

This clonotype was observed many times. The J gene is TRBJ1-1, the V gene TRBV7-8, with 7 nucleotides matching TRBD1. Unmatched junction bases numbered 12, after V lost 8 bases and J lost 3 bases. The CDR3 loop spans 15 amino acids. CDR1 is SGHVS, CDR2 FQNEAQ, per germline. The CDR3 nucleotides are TGTGCCAGCGGGGGTTCAACAGGGGCTTACACTGAAGCTTTCTTT. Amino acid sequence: CASGGSTGAYTEAFF.

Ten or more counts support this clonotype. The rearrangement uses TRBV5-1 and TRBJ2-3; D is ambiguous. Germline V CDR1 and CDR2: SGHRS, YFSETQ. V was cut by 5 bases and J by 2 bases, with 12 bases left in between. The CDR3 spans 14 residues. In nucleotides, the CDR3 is TGCGCCAGCAGTCCTAGTCTTATCACAGATACGCAGTATTTT. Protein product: CASSPSLITDTQYF.

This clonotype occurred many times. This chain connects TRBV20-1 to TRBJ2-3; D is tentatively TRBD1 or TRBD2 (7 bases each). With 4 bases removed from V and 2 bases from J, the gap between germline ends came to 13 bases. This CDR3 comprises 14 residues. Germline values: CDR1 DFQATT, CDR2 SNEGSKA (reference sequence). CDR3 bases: TGCAGTGCTAAGGCAGGGGGGGACACAGATACGCAGTATTTT. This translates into CSAKAGGDTDTQYF.

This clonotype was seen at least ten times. CDR3 sequence reads: CASSFEGGRETQYF. CDR3 nucleotide sequence: TGCGCCAGCAGCTTTGAAGGGGGTCGGGAGACCCAGTACTTC. The chain uses TRBV5-1 and TRBJ2-5; maybe TRBD1 (6 bases). Germline values: CDR1 SGHRS, CDR2 YFSETQ. This CDR3 is built from 14 residues. Trimming took off 2 bases at V and 5 bases at J, with 13 bases between the two ends.

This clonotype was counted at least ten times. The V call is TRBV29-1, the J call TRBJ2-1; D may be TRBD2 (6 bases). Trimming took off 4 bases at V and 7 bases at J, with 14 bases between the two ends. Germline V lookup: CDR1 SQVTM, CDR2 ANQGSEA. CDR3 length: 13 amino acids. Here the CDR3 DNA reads TGCAGCGTTGTTAGGGGACTCAGTAATGAGCAGTTCTTC. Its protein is CSVVRGLSNEQFF.

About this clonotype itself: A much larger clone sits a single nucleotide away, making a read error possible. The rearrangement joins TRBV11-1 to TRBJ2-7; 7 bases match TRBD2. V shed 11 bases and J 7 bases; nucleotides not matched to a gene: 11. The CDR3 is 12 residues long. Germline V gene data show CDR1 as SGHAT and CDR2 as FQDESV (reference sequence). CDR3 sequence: CAGRDYPGEQYF. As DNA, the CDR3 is TGTGCCGGCCGGGACTACCCGGGGGAGCAGTACTTC. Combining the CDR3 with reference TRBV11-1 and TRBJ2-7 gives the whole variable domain EAEVAQSPRYKITEKSQAVAFWCDPISGHATLYWYRQILGQGPELLVQFQDESVVDDSQLPKDRFSAERLKGVDSTLKIQPAELGDSAMYLCAGRDYPGEQYFGPGTRLTVT.

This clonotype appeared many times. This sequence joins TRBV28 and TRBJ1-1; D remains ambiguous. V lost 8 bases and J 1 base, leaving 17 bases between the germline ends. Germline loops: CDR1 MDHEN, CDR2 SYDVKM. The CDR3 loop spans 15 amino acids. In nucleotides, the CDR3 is TGTGCCAGCCCAGATCGGGGAACCCCGAACACTGAAGCTTTCTTT. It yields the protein CASPDRGTPNTEAFF. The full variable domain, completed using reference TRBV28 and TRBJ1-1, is DVKVTQSSRYLVKRTGEKVFLECVQDMDHENMFWYRQDPGLGLRLIYFSYDVKMKEKGDIPEGYSVSREKKERFSLILESASTNQTSMYLCASPDRGTPNTEAFFGQGTRLTVV.

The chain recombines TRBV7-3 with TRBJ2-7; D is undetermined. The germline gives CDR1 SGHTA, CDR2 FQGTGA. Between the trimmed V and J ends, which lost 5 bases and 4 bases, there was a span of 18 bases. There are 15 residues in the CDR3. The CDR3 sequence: CASSAPVAERYEQYF. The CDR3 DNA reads TGTGCCAGCAGCGCCCCGGTAGCCGAAAGATACGAGCAGTACTTC. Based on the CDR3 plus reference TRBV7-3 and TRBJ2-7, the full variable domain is GAGVSQTPSNKVTEKGKYVELRCDPISGHTALYWYRQSLGQGPEFLIYFQGTGAADDSGLPNDRFFAVRPEGSVSTLKIQRTERGDSAVYLCASSAPVAERYEQYFGPGTRLTVT.

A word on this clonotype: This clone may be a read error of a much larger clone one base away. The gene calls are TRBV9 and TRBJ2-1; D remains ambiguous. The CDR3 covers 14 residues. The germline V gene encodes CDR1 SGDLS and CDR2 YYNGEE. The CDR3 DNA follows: TGTGCCAGCAGCGTAGATGGAATCTACAATGAGCAGCTCTTC. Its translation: CASSVDGIYNEQLF.

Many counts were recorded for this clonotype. CDR3 sequence reads: CASSKGTSSVEQYF. In DNA form, the CDR3 reads TGTGCCAGCAGTAAGGGGACTAGTTCTGTCGAGCAGTACTTC. The chain carries TRBV6-5 and TRBJ2-7; 8 bases match TRBD2. Per the germline V gene, CDR1 is MNHEY and CDR2 is SVGAGI. Germline trimming cut 5 bases from V and 6 bases from J; bases unmatched to any gene: 9. The CDR3 runs to 14 residues.